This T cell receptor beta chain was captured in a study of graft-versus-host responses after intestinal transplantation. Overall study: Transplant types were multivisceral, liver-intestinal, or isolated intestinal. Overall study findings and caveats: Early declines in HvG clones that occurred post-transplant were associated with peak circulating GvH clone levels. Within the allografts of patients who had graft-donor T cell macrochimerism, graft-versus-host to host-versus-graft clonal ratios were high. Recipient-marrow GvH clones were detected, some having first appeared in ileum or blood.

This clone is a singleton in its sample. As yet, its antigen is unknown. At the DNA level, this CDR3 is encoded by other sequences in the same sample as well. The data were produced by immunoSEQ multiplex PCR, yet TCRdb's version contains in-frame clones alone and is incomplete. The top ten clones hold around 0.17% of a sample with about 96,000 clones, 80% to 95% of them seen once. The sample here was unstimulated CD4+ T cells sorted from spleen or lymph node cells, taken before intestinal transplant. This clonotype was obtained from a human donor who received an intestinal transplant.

In nucleotides, the CDR3 is TGTGCCAGCAGCGCAACAGGGGAAGAGACCCAGTACTTC. This gives the protein CASSATGEETQYF. The J gene is TRBJ2-5, the V gene TRBV2; the match to TRBD1 covers 7 bases. In germline, CDR1 is SNHLY, CDR2 FYNNEI. The CDR3 has 13 amino acids. The trim removed 6 bases at V and 3 bases at J, leaving 4 bases unmatched.